Only a few counts were recorded for the clone carrying this T cell receptor (beta chain). Its antigen is unknown. The CDR3 covers 18 residues. The PCR had 60 Vbeta and 13 Jbeta primers. The data were produced by immunoSEQ multiplex PCR, yet TCRdb's version contains in-frame clones alone and is incomplete. The sample carries 99,000 or so clones, approximately 81% recorded once. This record comes from a study of cytomegalovirus exposure and HLA in healthy donors. Findings and caveats of the study: Previously analyzed data showed that most TCR beta V segments were productive at a frequency of about 90% or about 30%. In vitro data verified a few CMV-associated chains as specific for CMV antigens. As a later analysis revealed, the rate of TCR association differed by HLA locus, with DRB1 most and HLA-C fewest.

The receptor comes from a man aged 30 to 45 in good health and CMV-seronegative. Material: PBMCs. The chain carries TRBV21-1 and TRBJ2-7; the table's TRBD2 call for D was not verified on the DNA. TRBV21-1 is a pseudogene segment. The CDR3: CASSNIGTSGSPTYEQYF. The CDR3 region has the DNA TGTGCCAGCAGCAACATCGGGACTAGCGGGAGTCCAACCTACGAGCAGTACTTC.